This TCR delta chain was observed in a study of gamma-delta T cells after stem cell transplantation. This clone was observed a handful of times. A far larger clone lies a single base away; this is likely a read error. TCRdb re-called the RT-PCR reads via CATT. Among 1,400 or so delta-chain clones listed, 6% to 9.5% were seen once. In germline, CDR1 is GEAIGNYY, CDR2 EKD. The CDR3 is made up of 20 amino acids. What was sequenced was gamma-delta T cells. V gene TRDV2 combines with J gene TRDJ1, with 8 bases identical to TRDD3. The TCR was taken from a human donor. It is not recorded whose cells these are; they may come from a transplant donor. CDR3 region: CARDTLSSLLGVAYTDKLIF. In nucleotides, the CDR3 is TGTGCCCGTGACACACTATCCTCCTTACTGGGGGTCGCGTACACCGATAAACTCATCTTT.